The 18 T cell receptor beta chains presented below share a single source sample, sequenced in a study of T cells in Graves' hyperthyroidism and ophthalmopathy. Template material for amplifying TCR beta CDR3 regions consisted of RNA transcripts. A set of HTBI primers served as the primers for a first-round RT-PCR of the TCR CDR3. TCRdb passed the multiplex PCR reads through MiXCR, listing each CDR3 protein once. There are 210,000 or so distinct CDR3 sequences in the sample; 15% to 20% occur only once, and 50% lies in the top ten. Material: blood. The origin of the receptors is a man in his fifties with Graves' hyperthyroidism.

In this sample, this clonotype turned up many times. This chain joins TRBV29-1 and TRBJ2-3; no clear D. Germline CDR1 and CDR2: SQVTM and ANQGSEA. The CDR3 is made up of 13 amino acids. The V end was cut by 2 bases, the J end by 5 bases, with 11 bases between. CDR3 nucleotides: TGCAGCGTTGAACTGACGGGTGGAGATACGCAGTATTTT. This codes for CSVELTGGDTQYF.

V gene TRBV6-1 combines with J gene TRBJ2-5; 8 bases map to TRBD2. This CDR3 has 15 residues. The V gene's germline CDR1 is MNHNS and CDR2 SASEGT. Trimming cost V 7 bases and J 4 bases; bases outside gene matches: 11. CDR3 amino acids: CASTAPGGGGETQYF. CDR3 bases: TGTGCCAGCACCGCCCCCGGGGGGGGGGGAGAGACCCAGTACTTC.

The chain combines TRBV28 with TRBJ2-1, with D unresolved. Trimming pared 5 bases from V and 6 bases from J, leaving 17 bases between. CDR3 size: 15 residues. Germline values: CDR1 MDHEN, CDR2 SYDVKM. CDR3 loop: CASSPLSAKTNEQFF. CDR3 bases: TGTGCCAGCAGTCCCCTCTCCGCCAAGACCAATGAGCAGTTCTTC.

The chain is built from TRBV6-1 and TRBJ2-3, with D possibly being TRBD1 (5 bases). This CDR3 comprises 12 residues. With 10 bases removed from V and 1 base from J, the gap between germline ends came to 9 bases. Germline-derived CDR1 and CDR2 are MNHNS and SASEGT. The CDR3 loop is CATLGGTDTQYF. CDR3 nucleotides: TGTGCCACCTTAGGGGGCACAGATACGCAGTATTTT.

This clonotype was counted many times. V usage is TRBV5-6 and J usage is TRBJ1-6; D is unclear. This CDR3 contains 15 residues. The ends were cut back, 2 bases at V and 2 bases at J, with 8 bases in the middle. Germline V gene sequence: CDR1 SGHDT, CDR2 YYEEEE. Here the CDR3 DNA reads TGTGCCAGCAGCTTTGACACGACCTATAATTCACCCCTCCACTTT. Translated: CASSFDTTYNSPLHF.

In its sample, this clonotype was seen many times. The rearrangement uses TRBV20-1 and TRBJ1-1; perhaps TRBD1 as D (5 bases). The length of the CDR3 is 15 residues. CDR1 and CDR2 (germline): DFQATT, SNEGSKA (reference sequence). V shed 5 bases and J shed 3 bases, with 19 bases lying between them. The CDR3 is CSASRTPGYDTEAFF. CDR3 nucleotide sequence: TGCAGTGCTTCCCGGACACCGGGGTACGACACTGAAGCTTTCTTT.

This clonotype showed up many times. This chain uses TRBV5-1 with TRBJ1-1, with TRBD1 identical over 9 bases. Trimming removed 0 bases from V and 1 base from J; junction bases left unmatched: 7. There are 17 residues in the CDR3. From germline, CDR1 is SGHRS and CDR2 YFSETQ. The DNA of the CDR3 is TGCGCCAGCAGCTTGGTACCACAGGGGGCTAGGAACACTGAAGCTTTCTTT. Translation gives CASSLVPQGARNTEAFF.

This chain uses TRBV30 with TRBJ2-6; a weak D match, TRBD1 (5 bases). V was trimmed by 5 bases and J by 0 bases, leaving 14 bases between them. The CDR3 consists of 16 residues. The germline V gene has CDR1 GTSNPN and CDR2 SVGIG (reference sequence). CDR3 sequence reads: CAWLDTQNSGANVLTF. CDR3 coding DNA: TGTGCCTGGTTGGACACCCAAAACTCTGGGGCCAACGTCCTGACTTTC.

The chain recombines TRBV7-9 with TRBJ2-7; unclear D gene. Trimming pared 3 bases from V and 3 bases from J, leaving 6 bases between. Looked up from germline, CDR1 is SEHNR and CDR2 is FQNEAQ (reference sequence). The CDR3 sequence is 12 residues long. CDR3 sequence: CASSFPSYEQYF. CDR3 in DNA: TGTGCCAGCAGCTTCCCCAGCTACGAGCAGTACTTC.

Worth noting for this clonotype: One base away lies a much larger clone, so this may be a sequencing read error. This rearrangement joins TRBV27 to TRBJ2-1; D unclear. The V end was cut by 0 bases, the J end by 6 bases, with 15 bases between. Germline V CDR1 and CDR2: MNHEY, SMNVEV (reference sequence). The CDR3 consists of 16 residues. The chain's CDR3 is CASSLSFIPLINEQFF. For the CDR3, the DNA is TGTGCCAGCAGTTTATCGTTCATCCCCCTGATCAATGAGCAGTTCTTC.

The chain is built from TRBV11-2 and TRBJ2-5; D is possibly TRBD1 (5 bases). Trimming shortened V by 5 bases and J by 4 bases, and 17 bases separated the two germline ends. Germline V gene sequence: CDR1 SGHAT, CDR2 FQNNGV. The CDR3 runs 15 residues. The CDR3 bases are TGTGCCAGCAGCAATCTAGTCCAGGGCCTAGAGACCCAGTACTTC. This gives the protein CASSNLVQGLETQYF.

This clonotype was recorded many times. The CDR3 sequence: CASTLGTGTYNEQFF. CDR3 DNA: TGTGCCAGCACCCTAGGGACAGGGACCTACAATGAGCAGTTCTTC. The J gene is TRBJ2-1, the V gene TRBV27, with 9 positions matching TRBD1. V was clipped by 7 bases and J by 2 bases; unmatched bases: 6. The CDR3 spans 15 residues. Per the germline V gene, CDR1 is MNHEY and CDR2 is SMNVEV (reference sequence).

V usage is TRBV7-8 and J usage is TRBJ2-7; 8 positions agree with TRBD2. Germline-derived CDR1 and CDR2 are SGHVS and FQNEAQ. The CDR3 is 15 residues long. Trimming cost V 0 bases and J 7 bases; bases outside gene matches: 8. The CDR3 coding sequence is TGTGCCAGCAGCTTAGCCGGGACTAGTGGCCTTGAGCAGTACTTC. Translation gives CASSLAGTSGLEQYF.

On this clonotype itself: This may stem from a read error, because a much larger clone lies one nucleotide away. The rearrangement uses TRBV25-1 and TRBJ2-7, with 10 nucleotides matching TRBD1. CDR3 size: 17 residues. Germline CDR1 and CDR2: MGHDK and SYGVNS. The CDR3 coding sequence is TGTGTCAGCAGTGCAAACGATTTCGGGACAGGGGCCTACGAGCAGTACTTC. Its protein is CVSSANDFGTGAYEQYF.

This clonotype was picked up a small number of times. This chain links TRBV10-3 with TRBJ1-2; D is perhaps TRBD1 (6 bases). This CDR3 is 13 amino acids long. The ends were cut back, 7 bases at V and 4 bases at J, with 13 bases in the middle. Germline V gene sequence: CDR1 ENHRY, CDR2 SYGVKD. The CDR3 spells CAITPGDRYGYTF. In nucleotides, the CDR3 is TGTGCCATCACGCCAGGGGACCGCTATGGCTACACCTTC.

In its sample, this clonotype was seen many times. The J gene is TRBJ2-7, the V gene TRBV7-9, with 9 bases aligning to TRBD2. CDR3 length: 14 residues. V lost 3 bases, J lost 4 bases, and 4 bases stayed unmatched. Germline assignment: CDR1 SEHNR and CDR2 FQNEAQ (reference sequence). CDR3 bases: TGTGCCAGCAGCTTCCAGGGACTAGCTTACGAGCAGTACTTC. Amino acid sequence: CASSFQGLAYEQYF.

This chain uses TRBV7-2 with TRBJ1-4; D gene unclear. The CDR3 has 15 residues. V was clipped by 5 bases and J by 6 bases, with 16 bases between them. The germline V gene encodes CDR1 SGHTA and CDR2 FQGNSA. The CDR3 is CASSLIGSPDEKLFF. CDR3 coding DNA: TGTGCCAGCAGCCTGATCGGGTCGCCCGATGAAAAACTGTTTTTT.

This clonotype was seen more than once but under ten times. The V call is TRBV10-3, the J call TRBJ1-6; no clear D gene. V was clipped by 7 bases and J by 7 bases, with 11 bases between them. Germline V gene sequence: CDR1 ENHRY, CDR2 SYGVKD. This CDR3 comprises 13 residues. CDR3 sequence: CAINGNLNSPLHF. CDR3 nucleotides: TGTGCCATCAACGGAAATTTGAATTCACCCCTCCACTTT.